These 16 T cell receptor beta chains were all obtained from the same sample, sequenced in a study of cytomegalovirus exposure and HLA in healthy donors (dated by TCRdb to between 2016 and 2019). Libraries were constructed by the immunoSEQ multiplex PCR assay. For the multiplex PCR, a mixture combining 60 forward primers for TCR Vbeta segments and 13 reverse primers for TCR Jbeta segments was used. Held by TCRdb, this immuneACCESS table contains in-frame sequences only and omits some clones. Under half of the omission traces to an unresolved V gene where checked; the cause of the rest is unknown. Here the sample has fewer than 300,000 clones; about four fifths occur a single time. The ten biggest clones cover over 0.3% of the sample. What was sequenced was PBMCs. All receptors derive from a girl aged 2 to 10 in good health and CMV-seronegative.

The CDR3 sequence: CASSLRQGAPTYSPLHF. The CDR3 nucleotides are TGCGCCAGCAGCTTAAGACAGGGTGCCCCCACTTATTCACCCCTCCACTTT. V is TRBV5-1 and J is TRBJ1-6; 7 nucleotides line up with TRBD1. The CDR3 covers 17 residues. CDR1 and CDR2 from the germline V gene are SGHRS and YFSETQ. V shed 2 bases, J shed 8 bases, and the junction held 13 bases outside the gene matches.

The V call is TRBV27, the J call TRBJ1-1; 11 bases line up with TRBD1. Trimming cost V 5 bases and J 5 bases; bases outside gene matches: 4. This CDR3 comprises 14 residues. Germline V lookup: CDR1 MNHEY, CDR2 SMNVEV (reference sequence). The CDR3 sequence: CASSPGQGGTEAFF. The CDR3 region has the DNA TGTGCCAGCAGTCCGGGACAGGGGGGGACTGAAGCTTTCTTT.

In its sample, this clone was seen once. The V call is TRBV28, the J call TRBJ2-4; TRBD2 might be the D (5 bases). Germline V gene data show CDR1 as MDHEN and CDR2 as SYDVKM. The CDR3 sequence is 15 residues long. The V gene lost 3 bases and the J gene lost 4 bases, with 13 bases spanning the gap. CDR3 amino acids: CASSFPSRGKNIQYF. The CDR3 nucleotides are TGTGCCAGCAGTTTCCCCAGTCGGGGTAAAAACATTCAGTACTTC.

V gene TRBV29-1 combines with J gene TRBJ2-1; 11 bases map to TRBD2. Germline loops: CDR1 SQVTM, CDR2 ANQGSEA. V dropped 4 bases and J dropped 3; count of bases not matched to a gene: 17. The CDR3 runs 19 residues. Here the CDR3 DNA reads TGCAGCGTTGTCCTCAGACTAGCGGGATCGATGTTGAGCTACAATGAGCAGTTCTTC. As protein: CSVVLRLAGSMLSYNEQFF.

This clone was seen only a few times. The rearrangement uses TRBV6-1 and TRBJ1-1; no firm D call. V was clipped by 4 bases and J by 3 bases, with 18 bases between them. CDR3 length: 16 amino acids. In germline, CDR1 is MNHNS, CDR2 SASEGT. The CDR3 DNA reads as TGTGCCAGCAGTGGATTTGATTTGAGGATGGACACTGAAGCTTTCTTT. It yields the protein CASSGFDLRMDTEAFF.

The rearrangement uses TRBV27 and TRBJ1-1, with D possibly TRBD1 on 6 matching bases. Germline CDR1 is MNHEY and CDR2 is SMNVEV (reference sequence). Trimming removed 8 bases at V and 4 bases at J, with 14 bases between. The CDR3 spans 13 residues. CDR3 coding DNA: TGTGCCAGCTCAGGGGTTATGGGCACTGAAGCTTTCTTT. Translated, it gives CASSGVMGTEAFF.

The genes are TRBV28 and TRBJ2-1; TRBD2 aligns across 8 bases. Unmatched junction bases numbered 9, after V lost 3 bases and J lost 8 bases. Germline-derived CDR1 and CDR2 are MDHEN and SYDVKM. The CDR3 is made up of 15 amino acids. Here the CDR3 DNA reads TGTGCCAGCAGTTTCCTCCGGGGGGGCCCTTATGAGCAGTTCTTC. Protein product: CASSFLRGGPYEQFF.

The chain combines TRBV4-1 with TRBJ1-2, with 9 bases lining up with TRBD1. Per the germline V gene, CDR1 is MGHRA and CDR2 is YSYEKL. The CDR3 runs to 15 residues. The junction had 4 bases not matched to a gene; V was cut back by 2 bases and J by 3 bases. CDR3 residues: CASSQSRTGDYGYTF. The CDR3 nucleotides read TGCGCCAGCAGCCAATCCAGGACAGGGGACTATGGCTACACCTTC.

This chain connects TRBV28 to TRBJ2-2; no reliable D call. Trimming removed 6 bases at V and 0 bases at J, with 14 bases between. Germline CDR1 is MDHEN and CDR2 is SYDVKM. The CDR3 runs 16 residues. The CDR3, as DNA: TGTGCCAGCAGATCGTTATATCCTACGAACACCGGGGAGCTGTTTTTT. It specifies CASRSLYPTNTGELFF.

This clone was observed a single time. J is TRBJ1-1 and V is TRBV5-4; D is unresolved. The germline CDR1 and CDR2 sequences are SGHNT and YYREEE (reference sequence). This CDR3 is built from 13 residues. V lost 3 bases and J lost 3, with 9 bases in between. CDR3 DNA: TGTGCCAGCAGCTCTACCACGTACACTGAAGCTTTCTTT. Its protein is CASSSTTYTEAFF.

This chain links TRBV5-1 with TRBJ1-1; D gene unclear. CDR1 and CDR2 (germline): SGHRS, YFSETQ. The CDR3 runs 12 residues. V was cut by 3 bases and J by 3 bases, with 6 bases left in between. The CDR3: CASSSRDTEAFF. The DNA for the CDR3 is TGCGCCAGCAGCTCGAGGGACACTGAAGCTTTCTTT.

The chain carries TRBV5-6 and TRBJ2-4; a weak D match, TRBD1 (5 bases). Looked up from germline, CDR1 is SGHDT and CDR2 is YYEEEE. Trimming took off 3 bases at V and 0 bases at J, with 10 bases between the two ends. This CDR3 comprises 15 residues. CDR3 sequence (DNA): TGTGCCAGCAGCTCTCAGGGTTTAGCCAAAAACATTCAGTACTTC. Its translation: CASSSQGLAKNIQYF.

In this sample, this clone turned up a few times. The chain joins TRBV7-9 to TRBJ2-1; 9 positions match TRBD2. The germline CDR1 and CDR2 sequences are SEHNR and FQNEAQ (reference sequence). V lost 7 bases to trimming and J lost 4 bases; unmatched junction nucleotides: 11. The CDR3 runs to 16 residues. This CDR3 is CASTKAGGPLYNEQFF. The CDR3 nucleotides are TGTGCCAGCACCAAAGCGGGAGGCCCTCTTTACAATGAGCAGTTCTTC. Full variable domain (rest looked up from reference TRBV7-9 and TRBJ2-1): DTGVSQNPRHKITKRGQNVTFRCDPISEHNRLYWYRQTLGQGPEFLTYFQNEAQLEKSRLLSDRFSAERPKGSFSTLEIQRTEQGDSAMYLCASTKAGGPLYNEQFFGPGTRLTVL.

The chain's CDR3 is CATPGGPGEKLFF. The CDR3 DNA reads TGTGCCACCCCAGGGGGCCCCGGTGAAAAACTGTTTTTT. The V call is TRBV28, the J call TRBJ1-4; 8 bases are a match to TRBD1. V was clipped by 10 bases and J by 7 bases; unmatched bases: 8. The CDR3 spans 13 residues. Germline CDR1 MDHEN, CDR2 SYDVKM.

The rearrangement joins TRBV7-3 to TRBJ1-1; D gene uncertain. Germline V gene data show CDR1 as SGHTA and CDR2 as FQGTGA. V was pared by 0 bases and J by 4 bases, with 6 bases between. The CDR3 has 13 amino acids. CDR3 sequence (DNA): TGTGCCAGCAGCTTAACAGCGGCCACTGAAGCTTTCTTT. The encoded protein is CASSLTAATEAFF.

The chain joins TRBV5-4 to TRBJ1-5; no clear D gene. Germline CDR1 reads SGHNT; CDR2 reads YYREEE (reference sequence). CDR3 size: 13 residues. Trimming took off 4 bases at V and 7 bases at J, with 12 bases between the two ends. The CDR3 sequence is CASSPPGGQPQHF. The CDR3 DNA follows: TGTGCCAGCAGCCCACCGGGTGGACAGCCCCAGCATTTT.